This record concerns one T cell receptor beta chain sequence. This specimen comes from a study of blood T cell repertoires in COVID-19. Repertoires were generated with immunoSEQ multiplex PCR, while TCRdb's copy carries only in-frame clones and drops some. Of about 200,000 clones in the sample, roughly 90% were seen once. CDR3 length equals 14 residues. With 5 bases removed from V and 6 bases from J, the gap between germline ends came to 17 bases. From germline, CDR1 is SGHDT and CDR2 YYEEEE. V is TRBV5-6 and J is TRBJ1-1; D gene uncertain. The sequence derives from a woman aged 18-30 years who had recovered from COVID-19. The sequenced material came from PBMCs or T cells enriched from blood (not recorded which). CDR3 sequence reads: CASRPTGMPAEAFF. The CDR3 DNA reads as TGTGCCAGCAGGCCGACGGGGATGCCCGCTGAAGCTTTCTTT.